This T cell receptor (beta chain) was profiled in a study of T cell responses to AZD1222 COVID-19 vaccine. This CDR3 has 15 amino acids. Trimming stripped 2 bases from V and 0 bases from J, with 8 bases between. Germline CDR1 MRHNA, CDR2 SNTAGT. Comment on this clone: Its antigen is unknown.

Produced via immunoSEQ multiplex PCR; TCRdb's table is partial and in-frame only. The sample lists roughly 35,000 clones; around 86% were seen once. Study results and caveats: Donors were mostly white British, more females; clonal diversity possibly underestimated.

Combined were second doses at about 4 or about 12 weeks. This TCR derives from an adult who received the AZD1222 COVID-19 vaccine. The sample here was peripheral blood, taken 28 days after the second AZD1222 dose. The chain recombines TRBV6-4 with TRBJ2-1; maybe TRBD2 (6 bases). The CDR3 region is CASSDGGSSYNEQFF. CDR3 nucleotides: TGTGCCAGCAGTGACGGGGGGAGCTCCTACAATGAGCAGTTCTTC.